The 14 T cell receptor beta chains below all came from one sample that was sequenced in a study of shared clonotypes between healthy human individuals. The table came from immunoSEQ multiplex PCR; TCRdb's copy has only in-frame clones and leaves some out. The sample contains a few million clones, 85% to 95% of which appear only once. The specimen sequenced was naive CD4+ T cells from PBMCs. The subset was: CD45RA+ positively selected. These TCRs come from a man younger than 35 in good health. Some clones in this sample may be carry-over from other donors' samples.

CDR3 nucleotides: TGTGCCAGCAGCTTACAGGGGGCTTTCTACGAGCAGTACTTC. Its protein is CASSLQGAFYEQYF. The chain is built from TRBV7-9 and TRBJ2-7; 8 bases agree with TRBD1. The CDR3 runs to 14 residues. CDR1 and CDR2 from the germline V gene are SEHNR and FQNEAQ (reference sequence). V lost 2 bases to trimming and J lost 3 bases; unmatched junction nucleotides: 3.

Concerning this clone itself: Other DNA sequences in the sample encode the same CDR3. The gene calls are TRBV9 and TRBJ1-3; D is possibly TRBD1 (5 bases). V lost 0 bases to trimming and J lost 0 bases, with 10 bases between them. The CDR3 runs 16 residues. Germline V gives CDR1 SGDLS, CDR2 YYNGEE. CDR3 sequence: CASSVGGGSSGNTIYF. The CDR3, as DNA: TGTGCCAGCAGCGTAGGCGGGGGGTCCTCTGGAAACACCATATATTTT.

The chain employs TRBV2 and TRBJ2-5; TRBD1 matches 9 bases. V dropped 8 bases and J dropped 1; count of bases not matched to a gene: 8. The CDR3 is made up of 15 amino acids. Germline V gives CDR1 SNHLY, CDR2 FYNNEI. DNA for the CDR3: TGTGCCAGCGTGGGACAGGGCAGTCCCCAAGAGACCCAGTACTTC. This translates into CASVGQGSPQETQYF.

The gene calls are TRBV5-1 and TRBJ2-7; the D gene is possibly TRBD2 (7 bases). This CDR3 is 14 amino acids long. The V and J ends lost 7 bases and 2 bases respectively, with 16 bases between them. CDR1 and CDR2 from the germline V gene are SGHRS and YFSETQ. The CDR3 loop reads CASSRGANPYEQYF. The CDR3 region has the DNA TGCGCCAGCTCTCGGGGGGCGAACCCCTACGAGCAGTACTTC.

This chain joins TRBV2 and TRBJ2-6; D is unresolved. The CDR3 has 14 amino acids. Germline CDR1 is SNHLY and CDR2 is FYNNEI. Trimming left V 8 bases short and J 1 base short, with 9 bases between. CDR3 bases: TGTGCCAGCGGGCGAGAATCTGGGGCCAACGTCCTGACTTTC. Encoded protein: CASGRESGANVLTF.

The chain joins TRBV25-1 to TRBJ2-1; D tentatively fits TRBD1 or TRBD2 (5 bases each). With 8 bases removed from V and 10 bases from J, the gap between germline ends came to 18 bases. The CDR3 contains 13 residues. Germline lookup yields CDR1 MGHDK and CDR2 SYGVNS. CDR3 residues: CASGDRFLKEQFF. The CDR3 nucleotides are TGTGCCAGCGGGGACCGCTTTTTGAAGGAGCAGTTCTTC.

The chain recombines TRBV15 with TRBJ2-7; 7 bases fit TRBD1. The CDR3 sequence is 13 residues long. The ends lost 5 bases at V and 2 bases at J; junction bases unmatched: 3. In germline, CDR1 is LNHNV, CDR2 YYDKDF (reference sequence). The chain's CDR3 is CATSGTDTYEQYF. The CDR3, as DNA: TGTGCCACCAGCGGGACAGATACCTACGAGCAGTACTTC.

The DNA of the CDR3 is TGCGCCAGCAGCCCGCGCGGCGGGTTCCGAACAGATACGCAGTATTTT. Protein sequence: CASSPRGGFRTDTQYF. This chain links TRBV4-1 with TRBJ2-3; D might be TRBD2 (5 bases). Trimming pared 4 bases from V and 3 bases from J, leaving 17 bases between. Germline assignment: CDR1 MGHRA and CDR2 YSYEKL. The CDR3 is 16 residues long.

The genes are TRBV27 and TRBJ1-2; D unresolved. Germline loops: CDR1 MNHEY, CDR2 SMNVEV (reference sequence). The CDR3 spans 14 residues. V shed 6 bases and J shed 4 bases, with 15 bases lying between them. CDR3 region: CASRRTAGFYGYTF. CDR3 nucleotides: TGTGCCAGCAGACGAACGGCGGGGTTCTATGGCTACACCTTC.

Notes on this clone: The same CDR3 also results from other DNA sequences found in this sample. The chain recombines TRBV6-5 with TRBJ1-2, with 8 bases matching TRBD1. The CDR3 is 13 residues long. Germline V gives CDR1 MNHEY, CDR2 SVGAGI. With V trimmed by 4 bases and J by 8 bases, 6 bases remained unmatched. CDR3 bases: TGTGCCAGCAGTTCTGACAGGGGTGGCGGCTACACCTTC. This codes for CASSSDRGGGYTF.

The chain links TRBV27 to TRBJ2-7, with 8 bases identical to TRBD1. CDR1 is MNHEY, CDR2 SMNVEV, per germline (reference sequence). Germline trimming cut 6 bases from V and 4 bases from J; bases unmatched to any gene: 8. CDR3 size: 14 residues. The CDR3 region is CASSDGQGAYEQYF. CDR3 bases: TGTGCCAGCAGCGACGGACAGGGCGCGTACGAGCAGTACTTC.

In DNA form, the CDR3 reads TGTGCCAGCAGCGTAGTAGGGGAACCGGGAAACATTCAGTACTTC. It specifies CASSVVGEPGNIQYF. The chain links TRBV9 to TRBJ2-4, with D possibly TRBD1 on 5 matching bases. The CDR3 totals 15 residues. The V gene lost 0 bases and the J gene lost 6 bases, with 13 bases spanning the gap. Germline-derived CDR1 and CDR2 are SGDLS and YYNGEE.

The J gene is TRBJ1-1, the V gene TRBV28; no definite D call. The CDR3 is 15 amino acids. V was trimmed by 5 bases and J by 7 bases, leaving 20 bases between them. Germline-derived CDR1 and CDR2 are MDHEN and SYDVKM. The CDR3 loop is CASSSPGVQPFEAFF. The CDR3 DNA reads TGTGCCAGCAGTAGTCCTGGAGTACAGCCCTTTGAAGCTTTCTTT.

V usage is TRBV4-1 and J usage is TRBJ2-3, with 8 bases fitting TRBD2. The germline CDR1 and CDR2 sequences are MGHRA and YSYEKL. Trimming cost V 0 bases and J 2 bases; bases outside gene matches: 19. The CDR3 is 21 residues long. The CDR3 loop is CASSQDKSRPSGRRTTDTQYF. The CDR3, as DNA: TGCGCCAGCAGCCAAGATAAATCTAGGCCTAGCGGGCGCCGCACCACAGATACGCAGTATTTT.